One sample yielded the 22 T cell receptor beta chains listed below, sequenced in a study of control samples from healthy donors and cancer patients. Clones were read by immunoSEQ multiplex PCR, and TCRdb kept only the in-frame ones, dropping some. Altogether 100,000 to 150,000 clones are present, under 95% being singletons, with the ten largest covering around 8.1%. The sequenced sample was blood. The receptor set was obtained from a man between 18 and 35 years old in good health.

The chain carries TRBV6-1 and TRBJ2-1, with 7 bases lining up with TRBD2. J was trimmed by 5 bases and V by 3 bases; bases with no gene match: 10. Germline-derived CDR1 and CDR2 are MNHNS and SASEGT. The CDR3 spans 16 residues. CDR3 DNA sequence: TGTGCCAGCAGTGAGTGGACTAGTGGGCTAAACAATGAGCAGTTCTTC. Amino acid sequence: CASSEWTSGLNNEQFF.

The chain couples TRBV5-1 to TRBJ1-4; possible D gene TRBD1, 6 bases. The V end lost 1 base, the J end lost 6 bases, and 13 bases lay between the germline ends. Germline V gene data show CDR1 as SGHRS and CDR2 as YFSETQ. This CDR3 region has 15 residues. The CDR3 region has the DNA TGCGCCAGCAGCTTGTCGGGGGCAAATGATGAAAAACTGTTTTTT. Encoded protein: CASSLSGANDEKLFF.

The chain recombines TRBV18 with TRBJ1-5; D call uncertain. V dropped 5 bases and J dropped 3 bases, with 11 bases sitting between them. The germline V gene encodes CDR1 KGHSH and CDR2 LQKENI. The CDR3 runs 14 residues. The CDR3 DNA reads TGTGCCAGCTCAGGGCGGACGGACAATCAGCCCCAGCATTTT. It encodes CASSGRTDNQPQHF.

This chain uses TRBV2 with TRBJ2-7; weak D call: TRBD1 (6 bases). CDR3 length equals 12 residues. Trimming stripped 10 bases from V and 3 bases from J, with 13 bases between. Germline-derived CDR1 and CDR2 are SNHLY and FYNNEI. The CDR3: CATTGLNYEQYF. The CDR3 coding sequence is TGTGCCACGACAGGACTGAACTACGAGCAGTACTTC.

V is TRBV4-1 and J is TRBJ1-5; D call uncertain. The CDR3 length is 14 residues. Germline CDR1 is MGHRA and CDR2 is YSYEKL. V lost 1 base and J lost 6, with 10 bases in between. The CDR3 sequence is CASSQARGLQPQHF. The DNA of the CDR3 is TGCGCCAGCAGCCAAGCACGAGGACTTCAGCCCCAGCATTTT.

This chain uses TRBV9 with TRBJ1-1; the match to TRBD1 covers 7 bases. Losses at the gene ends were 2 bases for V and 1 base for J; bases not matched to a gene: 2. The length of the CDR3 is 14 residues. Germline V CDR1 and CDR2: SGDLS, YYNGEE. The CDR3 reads CASSVRGENTEAFF. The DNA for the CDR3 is TGTGCCAGCAGCGTCAGGGGGGAGAACACTGAAGCTTTCTTT.

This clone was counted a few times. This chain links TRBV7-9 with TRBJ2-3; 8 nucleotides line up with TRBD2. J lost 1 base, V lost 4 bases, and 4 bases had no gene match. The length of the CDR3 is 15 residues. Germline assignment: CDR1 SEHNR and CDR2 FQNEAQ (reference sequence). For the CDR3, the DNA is TGTGCCAGCAGCTACCCGGGAGGGGGCACAGATACGCAGTATTTT. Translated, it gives CASSYPGGGTDTQYF.

The CDR3 region is CASSIYSQGNTEAFF. The CDR3 region has the DNA TGTGCCAGTAGTATATACTCACAGGGGAACACTGAAGCTTTCTTT. This chain connects TRBV19 to TRBJ1-1; D is possibly TRBD1 (6 bases). V dropped 2 bases and J dropped 1 base, with 11 bases sitting between them. Looked up from germline, CDR1 is LNHDA and CDR2 is SQIVND (reference sequence). The CDR3 consists of 15 residues.

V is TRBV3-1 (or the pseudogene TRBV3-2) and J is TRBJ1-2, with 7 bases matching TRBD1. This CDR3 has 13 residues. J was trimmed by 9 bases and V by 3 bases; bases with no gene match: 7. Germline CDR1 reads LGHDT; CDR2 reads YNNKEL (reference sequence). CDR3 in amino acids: CASSQWQGESYTF. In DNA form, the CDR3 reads TGTGCCAGCAGCCAGTGGCAGGGGGAGAGCTACACCTTC.

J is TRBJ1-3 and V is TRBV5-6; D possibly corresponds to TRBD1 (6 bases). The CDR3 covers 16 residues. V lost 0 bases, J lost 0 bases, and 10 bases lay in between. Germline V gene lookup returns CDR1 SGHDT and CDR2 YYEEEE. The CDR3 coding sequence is TGTGCCAGCAGCTTGGTAGGGGGGAACTCTGGAAACACCATATATTTT. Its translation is CASSLVGGNSGNTIYF. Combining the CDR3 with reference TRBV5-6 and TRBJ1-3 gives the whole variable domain DAGVTQSPTHLIKTRGQQVTLRCSPKSGHDTVSWYQQALGQGPQFIFQYYEEEERQRGNFPDRFSGHQFPNYSSELNVNALLLGDSALYLCASSLVGGNSGNTIYFGEGSWLTVV.

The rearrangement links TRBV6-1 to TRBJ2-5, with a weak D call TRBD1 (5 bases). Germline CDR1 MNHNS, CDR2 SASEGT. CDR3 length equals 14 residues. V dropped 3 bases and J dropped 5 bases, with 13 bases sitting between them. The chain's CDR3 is CASSDGQGYETQYF. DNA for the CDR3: TGTGCCAGCAGTGACGGGCAGGGTTATGAGACCCAGTACTTC.

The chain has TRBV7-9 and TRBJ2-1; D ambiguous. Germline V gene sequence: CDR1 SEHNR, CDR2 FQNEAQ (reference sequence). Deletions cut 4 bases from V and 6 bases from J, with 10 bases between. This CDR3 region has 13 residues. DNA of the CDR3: TGTGCCAGCAGCTGGGGAATGGGCAATGAGCAGTTCTTC. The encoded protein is CASSWGMGNEQFF.

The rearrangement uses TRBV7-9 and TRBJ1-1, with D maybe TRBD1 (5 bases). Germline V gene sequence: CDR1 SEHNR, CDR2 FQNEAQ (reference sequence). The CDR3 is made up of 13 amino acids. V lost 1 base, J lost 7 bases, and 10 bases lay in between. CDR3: CASSLVGEHEAFF. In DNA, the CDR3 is TGTGCCAGCAGCTTAGTAGGGGAGCATGAAGCTTTCTTT. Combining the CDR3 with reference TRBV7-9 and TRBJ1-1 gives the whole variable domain DTGVSQNPRHKITKRGQNVTFRCDPISEHNRLYWYRQTLGQGPEFLTYFQNEAQLEKSRLLSDRFSAERPKGSFSTLEIQRTEQGDSAMYLCASSLVGEHEAFFGQGTRLTVV.

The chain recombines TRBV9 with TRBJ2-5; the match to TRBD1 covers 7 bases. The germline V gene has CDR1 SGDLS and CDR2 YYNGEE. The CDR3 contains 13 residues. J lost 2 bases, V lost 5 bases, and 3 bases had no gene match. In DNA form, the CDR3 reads TGTGCCAGCAGTGAGGACAGGCAAGAGACCCAGTACTTC. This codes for CASSEDRQETQYF. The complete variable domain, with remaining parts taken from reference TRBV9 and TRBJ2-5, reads DSGVTQTPKHLITATGQRVTLRCSPRSGDLSVYWYQQSLDQGLQFLIQYYNGEERAKGNILERFSAQQFPDLHSELNLSSLELGDSALYFCASSEDRQETQYFGPGTRLLVL.

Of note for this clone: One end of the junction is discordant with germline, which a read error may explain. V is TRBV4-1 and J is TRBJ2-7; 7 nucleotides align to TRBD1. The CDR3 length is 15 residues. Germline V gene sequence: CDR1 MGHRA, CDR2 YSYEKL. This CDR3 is CASSQGDSPFYEQYF. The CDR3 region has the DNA TGCGCCAGCAGCCAAGGGGACAGCCCCTTTTACGAGCAGTATTTC.

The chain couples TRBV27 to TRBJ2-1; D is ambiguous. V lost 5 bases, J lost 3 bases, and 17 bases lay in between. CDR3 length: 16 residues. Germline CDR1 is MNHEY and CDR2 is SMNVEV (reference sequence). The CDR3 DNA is TGTGCCAGCAGTCCCTCCTCTAGTCGAGGCTACAATGAGCAGTTCTTC. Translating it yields CASSPSSSRGYNEQFF.

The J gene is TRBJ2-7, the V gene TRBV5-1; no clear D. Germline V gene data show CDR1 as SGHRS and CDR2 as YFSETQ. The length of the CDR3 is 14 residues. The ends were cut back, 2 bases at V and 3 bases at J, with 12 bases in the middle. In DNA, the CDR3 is TGCGCCAGCAGCTTCGGGCTAGATAACTACGAGCAGTACTTC. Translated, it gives CASSFGLDNYEQYF.

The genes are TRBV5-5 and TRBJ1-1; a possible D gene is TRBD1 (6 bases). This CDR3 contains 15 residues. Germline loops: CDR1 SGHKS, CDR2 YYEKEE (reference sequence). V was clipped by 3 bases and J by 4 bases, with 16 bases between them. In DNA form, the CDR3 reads TGTGCCAGCAGCTCCCGGGGGGCGGCCCTCACTGAAGCTTTCTTT. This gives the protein CASSSRGAALTEAFF.

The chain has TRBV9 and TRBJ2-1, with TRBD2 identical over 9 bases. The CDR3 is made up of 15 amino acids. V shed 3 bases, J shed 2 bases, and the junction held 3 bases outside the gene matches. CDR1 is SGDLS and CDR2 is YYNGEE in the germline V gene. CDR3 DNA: TGTGCCAGCAGCGGCGGGGGGGGCCCCTACAATGAGCAGTTCTTC. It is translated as CASSGGGGPYNEQFF.

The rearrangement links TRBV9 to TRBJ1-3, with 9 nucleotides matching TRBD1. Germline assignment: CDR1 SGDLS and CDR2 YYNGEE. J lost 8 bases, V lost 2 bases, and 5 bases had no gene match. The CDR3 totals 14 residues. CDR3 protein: CASSVDRGSDTIYF. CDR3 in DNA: TGTGCCAGCAGCGTGGACAGGGGATCGGACACCATATATTTT.

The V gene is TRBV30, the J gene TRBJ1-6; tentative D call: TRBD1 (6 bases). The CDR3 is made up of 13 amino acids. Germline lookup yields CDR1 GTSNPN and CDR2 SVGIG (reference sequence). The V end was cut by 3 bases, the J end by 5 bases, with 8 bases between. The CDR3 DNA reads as TGTGCCTGGAGCCGACAGGATAATTCACCCCTCCACTTT. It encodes CAWSRQDNSPLHF.

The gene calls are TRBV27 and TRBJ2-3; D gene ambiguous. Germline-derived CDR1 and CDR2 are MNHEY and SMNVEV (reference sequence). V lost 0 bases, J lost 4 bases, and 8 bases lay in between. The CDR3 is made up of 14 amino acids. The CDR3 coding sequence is TGTGCCAGCAGTTTATCGCTCGGGTCAGATACGCAGTATTTT. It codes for CASSLSLGSDTQYF.